Below, 27 T cell receptor beta chains from the same sample are listed, as sequenced in a study of CD8 T cells in ankylosing spondylitis (dated 2017 in TCRdb). Libraries were constructed by 5' RACE. The listed sequencing device is Illumina HiSeq 2500. TCRdb handled the public reads itself, with Q25 trimming in fastp and clone calling in MiXCR, and kept productive beta chains. Every entry covers one CDR3 protein and lists the most common genes and DNA from its rows. Counted in this sample were about 130,000 distinct CDR3 sequences; roughly 13% of them appeared once. The ten largest make up around 3% of the sample. The sample taken for sequencing was blood, either unsorted or a sorted T cell fraction (not recorded which). These receptor sequences come from a female donor with ankylosing spondylitis or in good health (not recorded which).

This clonotype was observed at least ten times. This chain links TRBV7-3 with TRBJ2-1; 7 positions match TRBD1. Per germline, CDR1 SGHTA and CDR2 FQGTGA. CDR3 length: 11 amino acids. V was clipped by 3 bases and J by 10 bases; unmatched bases: 0. The chain's CDR3 is CASSLTGEQFF. The CDR3 bases are TGTGCCAGCAGCTTGACAGGGGAGCAGTTCTTC.

With respect to this clonotype: A single base separates this from a much larger clone, so it may be a read error. This sequence joins TRBV7-8 and TRBJ1-1; D gene ambiguous. Trimming pared 2 bases from V and 0 bases from J, leaving 4 bases between. CDR1 is SGHVS, CDR2 FQNEAQ, per germline. This CDR3 is built from 13 residues. The CDR3: CASSLRLNTEAFF. The CDR3 DNA sequence: TGTGCCAGCAGCTTACGGCTGAACACTGAAGCTTTCTTT.

This clonotype has more than one count but fewer than ten. J is TRBJ2-3 and V is TRBV20-1; TRBD1 might be the D (6 bases). Deletions cut 5 bases from V and 5 bases from J, with 14 bases between. This CDR3 has 13 residues. Germline V gene lookup returns CDR1 DFQATT and CDR2 SNEGSKA (reference sequence). CDR3 protein: CSAPGGPGDTQYF. In nucleotides, the CDR3 is TGCAGTGCTCCTGGGGGCCCTGGAGATACGCAGTATTTT.

There are a few counts of this clonotype. The V and J genes are TRBV25-1 and TRBJ2-1, with D possibly being TRBD1 (5 bases). Germline assignment: CDR1 MGHDK and CDR2 SYGVNS. Trimming took off 3 bases at V and 5 bases at J, with 14 bases between the two ends. This CDR3 spans 15 amino acids. The CDR3 nucleotides are TGTGCCAGCAGTGATTCCGGACACAACAACAATGAGCAGTTCTTC. This codes for CASSDSGHNNNEQFF.

This clonotype was seen many times. The V and J genes are TRBV5-1 and TRBJ1-1; no firm D call. Trimming pared 4 bases from V and 1 base from J, leaving 14 bases between. The CDR3 has 15 residues. CDR1 and CDR2 from the germline V gene are SGHRS and YFSETQ. The CDR3 sequence is CASSPGSHTNTEAFF. In nucleotides, the CDR3 is TGCGCCAGCAGCCCGGGGTCCCACACGAACACTGAAGCTTTCTTT. The full variable domain, its missing parts supplied by reference TRBV5-1 and TRBJ1-1, is KAGVTQTPRYLIKTRGQQVTLSCSPISGHRSVSWYQQTPGQGLQFLFEYFSETQRNKGNFPGRFSGRQFSNSRSEMNVSTLELGDSALYLCASSPGSHTNTEAFFGQGTRLTVV.

The rearrangement links TRBV7-3 to TRBJ2-3; no clear D. V gave up 4 bases and J gave up 0 bases, with 8 bases separating them. Germline CDR1 SGHTA, CDR2 FQGTGA. CDR3 length: 14 amino acids. The CDR3 bases are TGTGCCAGCAGCTCCGTAGCTAGCACAGATACGCAGTATTTT. Encoded protein: CASSSVASTDTQYF.

This clonotype was counted between two and nine times. The chain recombines TRBV6-5 with TRBJ2-3, with a weak D call TRBD2 (6 bases). V was shortened by 4 bases and J by 3 bases, with 8 bases between the two germline ends. Germline V gene data show CDR1 as MNHEY and CDR2 as SVGAGI. This CDR3 spans 13 amino acids. The CDR3 loop reads CASSSGRTDTQYF. In nucleotides, the CDR3 is TGTGCCAGCAGTTCGGGGAGGACAGATACGCAGTATTTT.

This clonotype was observed many times. The rearrangement links TRBV21-1 to TRBJ1-5. TRBV21-1 is a known pseudogene. The CDR3 contains 14 residues. The chain's CDR3 is CASKGKRCNQPQHF. In DNA form, the CDR3 reads TGTGCCAGCAAAGGGAAGAGGTGCAATCAGCCCCAGCATTTT.

This clonotype was picked up a small number of times. This rearrangement joins TRBV10-3 to TRBJ2-3, with D tentatively TRBD1 or TRBD2 (7 bases each). This CDR3 has 18 amino acids. From germline, CDR1 is ENHRY and CDR2 SYGVKD. Here the CDR3 DNA reads TGTGCGGCAGGGGGGCAGCGTTGGGCGGGAGATGGCACAGATACGCAGTATTTT. Its protein product is CAAGGQRWAGDGTDTQYF.

This clonotype was seen more than once but under ten times. The chain carries TRBV7-2 and TRBJ1-5; D gene ambiguous. Germline CDR1 is SGHTA and CDR2 is FQGNSA. Trimming removed 3 bases at V and 1 base at J, with 4 bases between. The CDR3 contains 13 residues. CDR3: CASSLSSNQPQHF. CDR3 DNA: TGTGCCAGCAGCTTGAGCAGCAATCAGCCCCAGCATTTT. The whole variable domain, remainder taken from reference TRBV7-2 and TRBJ1-5, is GAGVSQSPSNKVTEKGKDVELRCDPISGHTALYWYRQSLGQGLEFLIYFQGNSAPDKSGLPSDRFSAERTGGSVSTLTIQRTQQEDSAVYLCASSLSSNQPQHFGDGTRLSIL.

V is TRBV5-1 and J is TRBJ1-6; no firm D call. Trimming took off 1 base at V and 0 bases at J, with 5 bases between the two ends. Germline-derived CDR1 and CDR2 are SGHRS and YFSETQ. The CDR3 is made up of 15 amino acids. The CDR3 DNA follows: TGCGCCAGCAGCTTGTCGAACTCCTATAATTCACCCCTCCACTTT. Protein product: CASSLSNSYNSPLHF.

This clonotype has only a few counts. The rearrangement uses TRBV5-6 and TRBJ2-7; 12 bases match TRBD1. CDR1 is SGHDT, CDR2 YYEEEE, per germline. The CDR3 has 15 residues. V gave up 1 base and J gave up 4 bases; unmatched junction bases: 3. The CDR3 DNA sequence: TGTGCCAGCAGCTTGCCGGGACAGGGGGCATACGAGCAGTACTTC. This encodes CASSLPGQGAYEQYF.

This clonotype was counted ten times or more. DNA for the CDR3: TGCAGTGCTAGAGATGGGACGTGGAACACTGAAGCTTTCTTT. It is translated as CSARDGTWNTEAFF. This chain joins TRBV20-1 and TRBJ1-1, with a tentative D call TRBD1 (5 bases). The CDR3 has 14 residues. Germline CDR1 and CDR2: DFQATT and SNEGSKA (reference sequence). V lost 0 bases and J 1 base, leaving 9 bases between the germline ends.

There are many counts of this clonotype. The V gene is TRBV12-3 or TRBV12-4, the J gene TRBJ1-1; D might be TRBD1 (5 bases). This CDR3 region has 11 residues. Trimming took 7 bases from V and 5 from J, leaving 8 bases between them. CDR3 DNA: TGTGCCAGCACCGGGGGGACTGAAGCTTTCTTT. Translated: CASTGGTEAFF.

This clonotype was recorded at least ten times. The rearrangement uses TRBV5-1 and TRBJ1-2; D is unresolved. This CDR3 is built from 14 residues. The V end was cut by 1 base, the J end by 8 bases, with 15 bases between. Looked up from germline, CDR1 is SGHRS and CDR2 is YFSETQ. CDR3 sequence reads: CASSLLNGEEGYTF. The CDR3 nucleotides read TGCGCCAGCAGCTTGTTAAACGGGGAGGAGGGCTACACCTTC. The entire variable domain, with the rest obtained from reference TRBV5-1 and TRBJ1-2, is as follows: KAGVTQTPRYLIKTRGQQVTLSCSPISGHRSVSWYQQTPGQGLQFLFEYFSETQRNKGNFPGRFSGRQFSNSRSEMNVSTLELGDSALYLCASSLLNGEEGYTFGSGTRLTVV.

This clonotype was seen just once. The CDR3 sequence: CASSQSGTSGEYWDTQYF. CDR3 sequence (DNA): TGTGCCAGCAGCCAGTCCGGGACTAGCGGGGAGTATTGGGATACGCAGTATTTT. The chain carries TRBV3-1 and TRBJ2-3; 13 positions agree with TRBD2. CDR3 length: 18 residues. V lost 3 bases and J lost 6; bases outside the gene matches: 12. Germline-derived CDR1 and CDR2 are LGHDT and YNNKEL (reference sequence).

The chain recombines TRBV7-2 with TRBJ2-5; D is unresolved. V lost 1 base and J 1 base, leaving 7 bases between the germline ends. CDR1 and CDR2 from the germline V gene are SGHTA and FQGNSA. This CDR3 region has 14 residues. Here the CDR3 reads CASSLVVSQETQYF. The CDR3 DNA follows: TGTGCCAGCAGCTTAGTAGTCTCCCAAGAGACCCAGTACTTC. Complete variable domain (other parts from reference TRBV7-2 and TRBJ2-5): GAGVSQSPSNKVTEKGKDVELRCDPISGHTALYWYRQSLGQGLEFLIYFQGNSAPDKSGLPSDRFSAERTGGSVSTLTIQRTQQEDSAVYLCASSLVVSQETQYFGPGTRLLVL.

The gene calls are TRBV5-1 and TRBJ2-3; TRBD1 aligns across 7 bases. This CDR3 has 16 amino acids. V shed 4 bases and J 3 bases; nucleotides not matched to a gene: 11. The germline V gene has CDR1 SGHRS and CDR2 YFSETQ. This CDR3 reads CASSLSTGSVTDTQYF. In DNA, the CDR3 is TGCGCCAGCAGCCTCTCGACAGGGTCGGTGACAGATACGCAGTATTTT.

This clonotype was seen a handful of times. The chain joins TRBV18 to TRBJ2-3, with D maybe TRBD2 (7 bases). V was shortened by 1 base and J by 2 bases, with 10 bases between the two germline ends. Germline lookup yields CDR1 KGHSH and CDR2 LQKENI. CDR3 length: 15 residues. The CDR3 loop is CASSPLGGPTDTQYF. The DNA of the CDR3 is TGTGCCAGCTCACCACTCGGGGGGCCCACAGATACGCAGTATTTT. Full variable domain (outside the CDR3, taken from reference TRBV18 and TRBJ2-3): NAGVMQNPRHLVRRRGQEARLRCSPMKGHSHVYWYRQLPEEGLKFMVYLQKENIIDESGMPKERFSAEFPKEGPSILRIQQVVRGDSAAYFCASSPLGGPTDTQYFGPGTRLTVL.

This chain uses TRBV2 with TRBJ2-5; no firm D call. V lost 3 bases and J 0 bases, leaving 8 bases between the germline ends. From germline, CDR1 is SNHLY and CDR2 FYNNEI. This CDR3 has 14 amino acids. CDR3 DNA: TGTGCCAGCAGTGAGATTGGGGACCAAGAGACCCAGTACTTC. Its translation: CASSEIGDQETQYF.

In this sample, this clonotype turned up a few times. The rearrangement uses TRBV4-2 and TRBJ2-1; the D is unclear. The V and J ends lost 0 bases and 8 bases respectively, with 5 bases between them. CDR3 length equals 12 residues. The germline CDR1 and CDR2 sequences are LGHNA and YNFKEQ. The CDR3 here is CASSQDPHEQFF. CDR3 DNA sequence: TGTGCCAGCAGCCAAGATCCCCATGAGCAGTTCTTC.

This clonotype was detected only once. The germline gene is not matched at one end of the junction; a read error may be the cause. The gene calls are TRBV20-1 and TRBJ1-2, with TRBD1 as a possible D gene (5 bases). Germline V gene data show CDR1 as DFQATT and CDR2 as SNEGSKA (reference sequence). The CDR3 has 12 amino acids. The CDR3 nucleotides are TGCAGTGCTCCGACAGTAAACTATAGCTACACCTTC. Amino acid sequence: CSAPTVNYSYTF.

There are a few counts of this clonotype. The J gene is TRBJ1-2, the V gene TRBV29-1; D is possibly TRBD1 (6 bases). CDR1 SQVTM and CDR2 ANQGSEA come from the germline V gene. Trimming left V 4 bases short and J 2 bases short, with 17 bases between. This CDR3 is 15 amino acids long. The CDR3, as DNA: TGCAGCGTTGCGGTTATTGGGGGGCGCAACTATGGCTACACCTTC. Protein sequence: CSVAVIGGRNYGYTF. The whole variable domain, filled in from reference TRBV29-1 and TRBJ1-2, reads SAVISQKPSRDICQRGTSLTIQCQVDSQVTMMFWYRQQPGQSLTLIATANQGSEATYESGFVIDKFPISRPNLTFSTLTVSNMSPEDSSIYLCSVAVIGGRNYGYTFGSGTRLTVV.

This clonotype was picked up many times. The chain couples TRBV28 to TRBJ2-1; D is possibly TRBD2 (6 bases). V was shortened by 5 bases and J by 5 bases, with 16 bases between the two germline ends. This CDR3 has 15 amino acids. Germline V gives CDR1 MDHEN, CDR2 SYDVKM. The CDR3 loop is CASSPPGLGNNEQFF. The DNA of the CDR3 is TGTGCCAGCAGTCCACCGGGACTGGGGAACAATGAGCAGTTCTTC.

The chain recombines TRBV9 with TRBJ2-7, with 9 positions matching TRBD1. There are 15 residues in the CDR3. Germline V gives CDR1 SGDLS, CDR2 YYNGEE. V lost 3 bases to trimming and J lost 4 bases; unmatched junction nucleotides: 8. The CDR3 here is CASSAMTGGRYEQYF. The CDR3 DNA reads as TGTGCCAGCAGCGCAATGACAGGGGGTCGGTACGAGCAGTACTTC.

The rearrangement uses TRBV5-5 and TRBJ1-1; D uncertain. V lost 0 bases, J lost 6 bases, and 6 bases lay in between. The CDR3 totals 12 residues. CDR1 and CDR2 from the germline V gene are SGHKS and YYEKEE (reference sequence). CDR3 in DNA: TGTGCCAGCAGCTTGGTTGGGTCTGAAGCTTTCTTT. It encodes CASSLVGSEAFF.

This clonotype was counted many times. The rearrangement uses TRBV12-3 or TRBV12-4 and TRBJ1-6; the D is unclear. The V gene lost 1 base and the J gene lost 10 bases, with 8 bases spanning the gap. The CDR3 spans 13 residues. The CDR3 reads CASSLEVRSPLHF. As DNA, the CDR3 is TGTGCCAGCAGTTTAGAAGTGAGGTCACCCCTCCACTTT.